This T cell receptor beta chain was sequenced for a study of response to subunit inactivated influenza vaccine. Looked up from germline, CDR1 is SQVTM and CDR2 is ANQGSEA. The CDR3 is 11 residues long. V lost 4 bases to trimming and J lost 0 bases, with 2 bases between them. In TCRdb, the RT-PCR reads were re-called with MiXCR into one record per CDR3 protein. The sample lists about 540,000 distinct CDR3 sequences, roughly a quarter seen once, with 2.5% to 3% in the top ten. This clonotype was seen at least ten times. These records were also assigned to another study, of T cells expressing NK-cell markers. As that study records: UMI-tagged 5'RACE template switching yielded the TCR beta cDNA. It was from sorted CD3+CD56+NKG2C+, CD3+CD56+NKG2C- and CD3+CD56-NKG2C+ T cells that TCR beta repertoires came. Nothing established the HCMV specificity of expanded NKG2C+ T cell clones.

The sample here was CD4+ T cells sorted from PBMCs, taken 11 to 12 days after vaccination. This receptor was taken from a man in his fifties or sixties who received an inactivated influenza vaccine. The rearrangement joins TRBV29-1 to TRBJ2-3; D not resolved. Here the CDR3 DNA reads TGCAGCGTTGCCAGCACAGATACGCAGTATTTT. This encodes CSVASTDTQYF.